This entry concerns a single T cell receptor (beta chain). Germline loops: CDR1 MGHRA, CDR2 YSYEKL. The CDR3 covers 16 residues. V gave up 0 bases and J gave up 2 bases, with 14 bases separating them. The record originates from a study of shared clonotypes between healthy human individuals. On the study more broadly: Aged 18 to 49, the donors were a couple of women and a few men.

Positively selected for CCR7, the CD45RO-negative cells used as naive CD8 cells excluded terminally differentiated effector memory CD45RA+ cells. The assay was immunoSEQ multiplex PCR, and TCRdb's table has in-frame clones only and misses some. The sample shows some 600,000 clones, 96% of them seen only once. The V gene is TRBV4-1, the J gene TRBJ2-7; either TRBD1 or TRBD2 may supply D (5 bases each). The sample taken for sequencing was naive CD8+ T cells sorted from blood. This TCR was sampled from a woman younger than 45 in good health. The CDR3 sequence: CASSQDRGRAAYEQYF. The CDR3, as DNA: TGCGCCAGCAGCCAAGATCGGGGCAGGGCAGCCTACGAGCAGTACTTC.